These 26 T cell receptor beta chains originate from one sample sequenced in a study of T-cell reconstitution after alpha-beta-depleted transplantation in children. Unique molecular identifiers were incorporated into the prepared TCRbeta library. In TCRdb, the PCR reads were re-called with MiXCR into one record per CDR3 protein. The sample contains hundreds of thousands of distinct CDR3 sequences, under 20% of which appear only once. This specimen consisted of PBMCs, mostly from graft donor cells, obtained 360 days after TCRalphabeta/CD19-depleted stem cell transplant. Every receptor here comes from a male patient between 10 and 17 years old who had a stem cell transplant for acute lymphoblastic leukemia, so the T cells may come from the graft donor.

The chain recombines TRBV7-9 with TRBJ1-1; a weak D match, TRBD1 (5 bases). V was trimmed by 5 bases and J by 10 bases, leaving 14 bases between them. Looked up from germline, CDR1 is SEHNR and CDR2 is FQNEAQ (reference sequence). This CDR3 is 12 amino acids long. The CDR3 nucleotides read TGTGCCAGCAGCGACGACAGCATGGGAGCTTTCTTT. It encodes CASSDDSMGAFF.

The chain uses TRBV27 and TRBJ1-1, with D unresolved. The CDR3 is 15 amino acids. CDR1 and CDR2 from the germline V gene are MNHEY and SMNVEV (reference sequence). V dropped 5 bases and J dropped 1 base, with 14 bases sitting between them. The CDR3 region has the DNA TGTGCCAGCAGTCCATCCCGGACGGGGAACACTGAAGCTTTCTTT. It encodes CASSPSRTGNTEAFF.

V and J are TRBV20-1 and TRBJ1-1; D is possibly TRBD1 (5 bases). Deletions cut 3 bases from V and 3 bases from J, with 20 bases between. This CDR3 is 16 amino acids long. CDR1 is DFQATT, CDR2 SNEGSKA, per germline (reference sequence). Written as DNA, the CDR3 is TGCAGTGCTAGGGCCTGGGGGTTGGGGGAACACACTGAAGCTTTCTTT. Translated: CSARAWGLGEHTEAFF.

The chain recombines TRBV5-1 with TRBJ2-3; TRBD2 might be the D (6 bases). V shed 0 bases and J shed 8 bases, with 16 bases lying between them. The CDR3 is made up of 15 amino acids. Looked up from germline, CDR1 is SGHRS and CDR2 is YFSETQ. The CDR3 nucleotides read TGCGCCAGCAGCTTGGGACTAGTGGCCCCAGGTACGCAGTATTTT. Translated: CASSLGLVAPGTQYF.

This clonotype was recorded a few times. Relative to the germline gene, one junction end is altered; a read error may explain this. This chain connects TRBV12-3 or TRBV12-4 to TRBJ2-5; TRBD2 agrees at 10 bases. This CDR3 has 14 amino acids. The CDR3 is CASRLAAGGETQYF. In nucleotides, the CDR3 is TGTGCCAGCAGATTAGCAGCGGGAGGGGAGACCCAGTACTTC.

The chain links TRBV27 to TRBJ1-5, with 10 bases aligning to TRBD1. The germline CDR1 and CDR2 sequences are MNHEY and SMNVEV (reference sequence). The CDR3 loop spans 15 amino acids. V shed 4 bases, J shed 3 bases, and the junction held 3 bases outside the gene matches. CDR3 sequence: CASSWTGGYNQPQHF. As DNA, the CDR3 is TGTGCCAGCAGTTGGACAGGGGGTTACAATCAGCCCCAGCATTTT.

Only a few counts were recorded for this clonotype. This sequence joins TRBV7-3 and TRBJ2-1; tentatively, D is TRBD1 (6 bases). Germline V gene data show CDR1 as SGHTA and CDR2 as FQGTGA. Between the trimmed V and J ends, which lost 2 bases and 10 bases, there was a span of 18 bases. This CDR3 has 15 amino acids. CDR3 sequence: CASSLGTGFDGEQFF. CDR3 DNA: TGTGCCAGCAGCTTAGGAACAGGGTTTGATGGGGAGCAGTTCTTC.

The chain links TRBV19 to TRBJ2-1, with TRBD2 matching over 8 bases. V lost 2 bases to trimming and J lost 6 bases; unmatched junction nucleotides: 12. The V gene's germline CDR1 is LNHDA and CDR2 SQIVND (reference sequence). CDR3 length: 17 residues. DNA of the CDR3: TGTGCCAGTAGTATACCGGGCTTTGGCGGGAGGACCAATGAGCAGTTCTTC. This translates into CASSIPGFGGRTNEQFF.

This chain connects TRBV5-1 to TRBJ2-7, with D perhaps being TRBD1 or TRBD2 (5 bases each). Trimming removed 6 bases at V and 6 bases at J, with 16 bases between. This CDR3 region has 13 residues. Germline CDR1 is SGHRS and CDR2 is YFSETQ. CDR3 bases: TGCGCCAGCAATCCCGGGACGCCGGGCGAGCAGTACTTC. Translation gives CASNPGTPGEQYF.

In this sample, this clonotype turned up a few times. The CDR3 coding sequence is TGTGCCAGCAGCTTAGGACTAGCGGGAGGGTCGAGGGGAGAGACCCAGTACTTC. Translating it yields CASSLGLAGGSRGETQYF. The V call is TRBV7-8, the J call TRBJ2-5; TRBD2 aligns across 14 bases. The length of the CDR3 is 18 residues. J gave up 4 bases and V 1 base, and 8 bases lay outside the gene matches. Germline values: CDR1 SGHVS, CDR2 FQNEAQ.

This clonotype has a handful of counts. The chain joins TRBV7-6 to TRBJ2-1; D unresolved. Per the germline V gene, CDR1 is SGHVS and CDR2 is FNYEAQ. The CDR3 contains 13 residues. Trimming cost V 5 bases and J 1 base, with 6 bases left between them. In DNA form, the CDR3 reads TGTGCCAGCAGCCACCAGTCCTACAATGAGCAGTTCTTC. Translating gives CASSHQSYNEQFF.

This clonotype was observed a handful of times. The chain uses TRBV5-1 and TRBJ2-7; no definite D call. The CDR3 covers 13 residues. Germline CDR1 is SGHRS and CDR2 is YFSETQ. The V and J ends lost 0 bases and 5 bases respectively, with 9 bases between them. The CDR3 DNA is TGCGCCAGCAGCTTGGGGCAGGCTGACGAGCAGTACTTC. It is translated as CASSLGQADEQYF.

The CDR3 region is CASLYRQGNQPQHF. The CDR3 region has the DNA TGTGCCAGCCTTTACCGACAGGGCAATCAGCCCCAGCATTTT. This sequence joins TRBV6-5 and TRBJ1-5; possibly TRBD1 for D (6 bases). The V gene lost 8 bases and the J gene lost 2 bases, with 13 bases spanning the gap. Germline assignment: CDR1 MNHEY and CDR2 SVGAGI. This CDR3 is 14 amino acids long.

This clonotype was seen many times. V and J are TRBV12-3 or TRBV12-4 and TRBJ2-7; D gene ambiguous. Between the trimmed V and J ends, which lost 8 bases and 5 bases, there was a span of 13 bases. The CDR3 runs to 12 residues. The CDR3 sequence: CASGNHPDEQYF. The CDR3 bases are TGTGCCAGCGGAAACCATCCTGACGAGCAGTACTTC.

The rearrangement uses TRBV5-1 and TRBJ2-4; 7 bases are a match to TRBD1. Germline loops: CDR1 SGHRS, CDR2 YFSETQ. Unmatched junction bases numbered 8, after V lost 0 bases and J lost 5 bases. The CDR3 totals 16 residues. This CDR3 is CASSLGIGGFENIQYF. CDR3 in DNA: TGCGCCAGCAGCTTGGGAATAGGGGGCTTTGAAAACATTCAGTACTTC.

There are a few counts of this clonotype. This sequence joins TRBV13 and TRBJ1-4; 7 bases align to TRBD1. This CDR3 has 17 amino acids. CDR1 and CDR2 (germline): PRHDT, FYEKMQ (reference sequence). The J segment lost 0 bases and the V segment lost 5 bases, leaving 9 bases of the junction unmatched. In DNA form, the CDR3 reads TGTGCCAGCAGCAAATTGCCAGGGGGGGCAACTAATGAAAAACTGTTTTTT. Translated, it gives CASSKLPGGATNEKLFF.

This chain joins TRBV5-4 and TRBJ2-7; no firm D call. Germline V lookup: CDR1 SGHNT, CDR2 YYREEE (reference sequence). Trimming took 0 bases from V and 3 from J, leaving 13 bases between them. The CDR3 consists of 15 residues. The CDR3 DNA reads TGTGCCAGCAGCTTGGAAGGTAGATCGATCTACGAGCAGTACTTC. It specifies CASSLEGRSIYEQYF.

The chain recombines TRBV6-5 with TRBJ2-7; the match to TRBD1 covers 12 bases. The V gene's germline CDR1 is MNHEY and CDR2 SVGAGI. The trim removed 0 bases at V and 5 bases at J, leaving 2 bases unmatched. This CDR3 spans 15 amino acids. The CDR3 region has the DNA TGTGCCAGCAGTTACTCGGGACAGGGGGCCGACGAGCAGTACTTC. Amino acids: CASSYSGQGADEQYF.

This clonotype has only a few counts. The V call is TRBV6-2 or TRBV6-3, the J call TRBJ1-1; 10 positions match TRBD1. This CDR3 is built from 18 residues. Trimming cost V 2 bases and J 1 base; bases outside gene matches: 10. CDR1 and CDR2 (germline): MNHEY, SVGEGT. The chain's CDR3 is CASSYKYMGQGRNTEAFF. The CDR3 region has the DNA TGTGCCAGCAGTTACAAATATATGGGACAGGGGCGGAACACTGAAGCTTTCTTT.

J is TRBJ2-6 and V is TRBV15, with 9 nucleotides matching TRBD1. Germline V CDR1 and CDR2: LNHNV, YYDKDF (reference sequence). V lost 4 bases and J lost 4; bases outside the gene matches: 11. CDR3 length equals 18 residues. CDR3 loop: CATSTREQGAPGANVLTF. The CDR3 coding sequence is TGTGCCACCAGCACCCGGGAACAGGGGGCGCCAGGGGCCAACGTCCTGACTTTC.

This clonotype was counted at least ten times. The J gene is TRBJ2-5, the V gene TRBV28; D tentatively fits TRBD1 or TRBD2 (7 bases each). V was trimmed by 4 bases and J by 5 bases, leaving 17 bases between them. Germline CDR1 MDHEN, CDR2 SYDVKM. CDR3 length equals 15 residues. The DNA for the CDR3 is TGTGCCAGCAGTTATCCCGGGGAGGGGGCGGAGACCCAGTACTTC. Protein: CASSYPGEGAETQYF.

This clonotype was recorded a few times. This sequence joins TRBV5-1 and TRBJ2-5; 7 nucleotides agree with TRBD1. Germline values: CDR1 SGHRS, CDR2 YFSETQ. The junction had 10 bases not matched to a gene; V was cut back by 6 bases and J by 5 bases. The CDR3 spans 14 residues. CDR3 loop: CASTYDRARETQYF. For the CDR3, the DNA is TGCGCCAGCACCTACGACAGGGCCAGGGAGACCCAGTACTTC.

The rearrangement links TRBV5-1 to TRBJ2-2; TRBD2 matches 14 bases. J gave up 5 bases and V 9 bases, and 6 bases lay outside the gene matches. Germline CDR1 reads SGHRS; CDR2 reads YFSETQ. This CDR3 is 15 amino acids long. The CDR3 bases are TGCGCCACGGGGACTAGCGGGAGTCGGACCGGGGAGCTGTTTTTT. The encoded protein is CATGTSGSRTGELFF.

CDR3 in DNA: TGCAGTGCTGGCTCTACCAGCTCCTATAATTCACCCCTCCACTTT. Translation: CSAGSTSSYNSPLHF. The rearrangement links TRBV20-1 to TRBJ1-6; D gene uncertain. The CDR3 spans 15 residues. CDR1 and CDR2 (germline): DFQATT, SNEGSKA (reference sequence). Trimming removed 5 bases at V and 0 bases at J, with 11 bases between.

The chain combines TRBV2 with TRBJ2-7; D is possibly TRBD1 (6 bases). Trimming took 5 bases from V and 1 from J, leaving 15 bases between them. From germline, CDR1 is SNHLY and CDR2 FYNNEI. This CDR3 comprises 15 residues. The chain's CDR3 is CASSLDDQGSYEQYF. For the CDR3, the DNA is TGTGCCAGCAGTTTGGATGATCAGGGGTCCTACGAGCAGTACTTC.

This rearrangement joins TRBV9 to TRBJ2-1; 7 nucleotides line up with TRBD2. V dropped 0 bases and J dropped 5; count of bases not matched to a gene: 8. CDR1 SGDLS and CDR2 YYNGEE come from the germline V gene. The CDR3 length is 16 residues. CDR3 DNA sequence: TGTGCCAGCAGCGTAGGTGGCGGGAGCTTAAACAATGAGCAGTTCTTC. Protein sequence: CASSVGGGSLNNEQFF. Supplemented by reference TRBV9 and TRBJ2-1, the full variable domain reads DSGVTQTPKHLITATGQRVTLRCSPRSGDLSVYWYQQSLDQGLQFLIQYYNGEERAKGNILERFSAQQFPDLHSELNLSSLELGDSALYFCASSVGGGSLNNEQFFGPGTRLTVL.